Listed here are 8 T cell receptor beta chains from one sample, sequenced in a study of blood T cell repertoires in COVID-19. TCRdb's copy holds only in-frame clones and misses some; the assay was immunoSEQ multiplex PCR. The table shows some 270,000 clones, with around 85% occurring only once. Sequenced sample: peripheral blood. The origin of the receptors is a human donor with COVID-19, enrolled during active disease. The donor label of this sample is uncertain.

The J gene is TRBJ1-5, the V gene TRBV7-8, with 11 nucleotides matching TRBD1. Germline CDR1 is SGHVS and CDR2 is FQNEAQ. The CDR3 runs to 17 residues. J lost 2 bases, V lost 3 bases, and 6 bases had no gene match. This CDR3 is CASSLRDRGAGNQPQHF. The CDR3 nucleotides are TGTGCCAGCAGCTTGCGGGACAGGGGGGCGGGCAATCAGCCCCAGCATTTT.

This chain links TRBV3-1 (or the pseudogene TRBV3-2) with TRBJ1-2; maybe TRBD1 (5 bases). CDR1 is LGHDT and CDR2 is YNNKEL in the germline V gene (reference sequence). The CDR3 is 14 residues long. V was trimmed by 1 base and J by 4 bases, leaving 10 bases between them. The CDR3, as DNA: TGTGCCAGCAGCCAAGGCGGGGACCGCTATGGCTACACCTTC. It codes for CASSQGGDRYGYTF.

The chain links TRBV10-3 to TRBJ1-5; TRBD1 is a possible D gene (6 bases). The CDR3 contains 14 residues. V lost 10 bases and J 3 bases, leaving 16 bases between the germline ends. CDR1 and CDR2 (germline): ENHRY, SYGVKD. This CDR3 is CATTGSGDNQPQHF. The CDR3 bases are TGTGCCACCACAGGGTCAGGCGACAATCAGCCCCAGCATTTT.

The sample holds one count of this clone. The chain couples TRBV19 to TRBJ1-3; D is undetermined. This CDR3 is 16 amino acids long. The V and J ends lost 2 bases and 3 bases respectively, with 14 bases between them. The germline gives CDR1 LNHDA, CDR2 SQIVND (reference sequence). The CDR3 region has the DNA TGTGCCAGTAGTATACCCCGCGGGGTCGGTGGAAACACCATATATTTT. Its translation is CASSIPRGVGGNTIYF.

The chain couples TRBV12-3 or TRBV12-4 to TRBJ1-4, with D hard to call. This CDR3 is built from 11 residues. V lost 11 bases and J lost 6, with 10 bases in between. DNA for the CDR3: TGTGCCTCGGGTTCCCATGAAAAACTGTTTTTT. The encoded protein is CASGSHEKLFF.

The gene calls are TRBV28 and TRBJ2-3, with D possibly being TRBD2 (5 bases). The CDR3 contains 14 residues. Trimming took 5 bases from V and 2 from J, leaving 11 bases between them. Germline V lookup: CDR1 MDHEN, CDR2 SYDVKM. In DNA form, the CDR3 reads TGTGCCAGCAGTAGGGCGGGTCCCACAGATACGCAGTATTTT. Translating it yields CASSRAGPTDTQYF. Full variable domain (remainder filled in from reference TRBV28 and TRBJ2-3): DVKVTQSSRYLVKRTGEKVFLECVQDMDHENMFWYRQDPGLGLRLIYFSYDVKMKEKGDIPEGYSVSREKKERFSLILESASTNQTSMYLCASSRAGPTDTQYFGPGTRLTVL.

Concerning this clone itself: At one of its ends the junction is not consistent with the germline gene, which may arise from a read error. The rearrangement links TRBV28 to TRBJ2-1; 8 bases align to TRBD2. This CDR3 region has 14 residues. Germline V gives CDR1 MDHEN, CDR2 SYDVKM. CDR3 amino acids: CASSLAGGYSEQFF. The CDR3 nucleotides read TGTGCCAGCAGTTTAGCGGGAGGATACAGTGAGCAGTTCTTC.

The chain employs TRBV19 and TRBJ1-1; TRBD1 matches 7 bases. J lost 0 bases, V lost 3 bases, and 7 bases had no gene match. Germline V gene lookup returns CDR1 LNHDA and CDR2 SQIVND (reference sequence). The CDR3 sequence is 16 residues long. The CDR3 here is CASSMEGGLMNTEAFF. CDR3 DNA sequence: TGTGCCAGTAGTATGGAAGGGGGCCTCATGAACACTGAAGCTTTCTTT.